This TCR beta chain was recovered during a study of T cell responses to AZD1222 COVID-19 vaccine (dated by TCRdb to the early 2020s). Describing the broader study: TCR sequencing was performed for about 250 trial participants, of whom around 200 were given two doses of AZD1222 and approximately 26 were given two doses of MenACWY control vaccine. Enrollment into the trials was organized by age into subgroups of 18-55, 56-69 and 70-plus years, and those subgroups contained roughly 140, 27 and 60 TCR-sequenced participants, respectively. The full study reports these points: Participants were mostly white British, with more females than males. The authors suggested clonal diversity may have been underestimated. The vaccine-associated CD4 TCRs covered the entire spike protein, and the dominant responses fell in regions 160-218 and 743-854. Epitopes outside the regions mutated in the B.1.351 and B.1.1.7 variants were reportedly recognized by nearly half of the unique spike-specific TCRs. The 56-69-year group was small, and its depth increase did not reach significance, likely because of low power. Conclusions about previously exposed vaccinees were limited because only five to seven AZD1222 recipients were SARS-CoV-2 seropositive at baseline. Because no day 14 peak-response samples were available, repertoires were characterized only after the peak T cell response. After two AZD1222 doses, both the breadth and the depth of spike-specific TCRs were significantly higher than at day 0 and than in MenACWY recipients.

In light of the paper, this sample's time point label describes: baseline before first vaccination. This sample's treatment or condition label indicates: meningococcal conjugate vaccine given as trial control. The vaccinee samples were drawn from two UK trials, COV001 and COV002, one of which was a single-blind randomized controlled phase 2/3 trial testing AZD1222 (ChAdOx1 nCoV-19) in healthy adults. For TCRbeta chain sequencing, PBMC samples were collected from trial participants at day 0 and at day 28 after the second dose. In regard to this clone: What this receptor recognizes is not known. Base qualities are not at hand, and no much larger clone is one base apart.

The CDR3 regions of human TCRbeta chains were analyzed by immunosequencing. In the paper's pipeline: Repertoire TCRs were checked for matches against a reference library of SARS-CoV-2-specific TCRs that had been generated using the MIRA antigen-specificity platform. Breadth meant the fraction of unique TCRs that were SARS-CoV-2-associated, whereas depth meant the fraction of total T cells that were SARS-CoV-2-associated. Using the MIRA data, each spike-specific TCR was mapped to the spike region that the TCR reacts to and placed in a CD4 or CD8 class. Log10-transformed breadth and depth values were compared by one-way ANOVA with Sidak's multiple comparisons tests. The table comes from immuneACCESS by way of TCRdb, which keeps in-frame sequences with V and J called. Part of the clones is missing from these tables; in studies checked, under half for an unresolved V gene and the rest for unknown reasons. V, J and clone size are those of that table, while D and trimming were read from the DNA. The table for this sample lists 120,000 to 150,000 clones; approximately 95% of them were counted only once. The top ten clones comprise more than 0.7% of the sample.

Via the germline V gene, CDR1 is SGHNT and CDR2 YENEEA. A distance of 9 bases separates the germline ends of V and J, which lose 5 bases and 4 bases respectively. CDR3 length: 13 amino acids, cysteine to phenylalanine. The only DNA kept is the CDR3, 39 bases in frame from the first base. The material was peripheral blood, obtained on day 0 of MenACWY control vaccination. The chain was built from TRBV11-3 and TRBJ2-1; the D gene remains uncertain. This sequence was found in an adult in good health. For the CDR3, the sequence is CASSHEAYNEQFF. In nucleotide form, the sequence is TGTGCCAGCAGCCATGAAGCTTACAATGAGCAGTTCTTC.